This T cell receptor beta chain was identified in a study of blood T cell repertoires in COVID-19. In the study overall: Collection of acute and convalescent COVID-19 samples took place in the United States, Italy and Spain. Sources were T cells, B-cell-depleted T cells, or PBMCs; the material itself was cDNA or gDNA.

The V gene end was trimmed by 4 bases and the J gene end by 0 bases; junction bases not matched to a gene: 11. Germline V lookup: CDR1 SGHRS, CDR2 YFSETQ. The CDR3 is 17 residues long. In the original workflow: Amplification of reference gene primers provided the estimated nucleated cell counts. The method was immunoSEQ multiplex PCR; TCRdb's version includes in-frame clones alone and lacks a portion of them. V and J calls and clone size are those listed in that table; D and trimming were worked out from the DNA. The data hold around 160,000 clones, with over 75% observed a single time. This chain joins TRBV5-1 and TRBJ2-3, with 7 nucleotides matching TRBD2. The sequence derives from a man in his sixties with active or convalescent COVID-19. The sample consisted of peripheral blood. DNA for the CDR3: TGCGCCAGCAGCCCGGGCACTTATAGCGGGAGCACAGATACGCAGTATTTT. The encoded protein is CASSPGTYSGSTDTQYF.